These 21 T cell receptor beta chains were all obtained from the same sample, sequenced in a study of CXCR3-negative and CXCR3-positive naive CD8 T cells. The libraries of TRB cDNA were constructed through 5' RACE using UMI labels. TCRdb re-called the 5' RACE reads; one entry per CDR3 protein, DNA not given. This sample's table has more than 70,000 distinct CDR3 sequences. Study-wide points: More hydrophobic TRB CDR3s were found in CXCR3-positive naive cells than in CXCR3-negative naive cells.

The antigens for these receptors are not known. The sequencing input was naive CXCR3+ CD8+ T cells from blood. Subset reported: CD45RO-CCR7+CD27+CD95- naive CD8+ T cells expressing CXCR3 (TNR3+). These receptors were taken from a human donor in good health. Some clones in this sample may be carry-over from other donors' samples.

This sequence joins TRBV28 and TRBJ1-5; TCRdb's D call of TRBD1 is untestable without DNA. The CDR3 extends over 15 amino acids. The germline V gene encodes CDR1 MDHEN and CDR2 SYDVKM. The CDR3 loop reads CASSPLREWDQPQHF.

This chain joins TRBV24-1 and TRBJ2-1; TCRdb indicates TRBD1, and absent DNA this call remains unverified. CDR1 is KGHDR, CDR2 SFDVKD, per germline. This CDR3 spans 17 amino acids. CDR3 sequence reads: CATSDLIGGSSYNEQFF.

The CDR3 reads CASSAGRGGGYTF. The rearrangement uses TRBV12-3 or TRBV12-4 and TRBJ1-2; TCRdb gives TRBD1 as the D gene, but with no DNA this cannot be confirmed. This CDR3 spans 13 amino acids.

CDR3 sequence: CASSQPGVGVKNIQYF. The V gene is TRBV14, the J gene TRBJ2-4; TCRdb names TRBD1, which stays unverified in the absence of DNA. Germline V gene data show CDR1 as SGHDN and CDR2 as FVKESK. CDR3 length: 16 amino acids. Looking up the rest from reference TRBV14 and TRBJ2-4 gives the full variable domain: EAGVTQFPSHSVIEKGQTVTLRCDPISGHDNLYWYRRVMGKEIKFLLHFVKESKQDESGMPNNRFLAERTGGTYSTLKVQPAELEDSGVYFCASSQPGVGVKNIQYFGAGTRLSVL.

The chain employs TRBV29-1 and TRBJ1-1; TCRdb's D call of TRBD1 is untestable without DNA. In germline, CDR1 is SQVTM, CDR2 ANQGSEA. The CDR3 runs to 16 residues. CDR3: CSVDSFSDNPNTEAFF. Drawing the rest from reference TRBV29-1 and TRBJ1-1, the complete variable domain is SAVISQKPSRDICQRGTSLTIQCQVDSQVTMMFWYRQQPGQSLTLIATANQGSEATYESGFVIDKFPISRPNLTFSTLTVSNMSPEDSSIYLCSVDSFSDNPNTEAFFGQGTRLTVV.

The chain combines TRBV7-6 with TRBJ2-1. The CDR3 totals 11 residues. Germline CDR1 SGHVS, CDR2 FNYEAQ. The CDR3 spells CASSYSDEQFF.

The chain recombines TRBV13 with TRBJ1-1; TCRdb proposes TRBD1, but this gene call is untestable without DNA. CDR1 and CDR2 (germline): PRHDT, FYEKMQ (reference sequence). The CDR3 has 15 amino acids. CDR3 sequence: CASSWVRGGETEAFF.

The J gene is TRBJ2-1, the V gene TRBV2; there is no DNA to check the TCRdb D call of TRBD2. CDR1 and CDR2 from the germline V gene are SNHLY and FYNNEI. This CDR3 comprises 16 residues. The CDR3 sequence is CASRGTSGSSYNEQFF.

V usage is TRBV5-5 and J usage is TRBJ2-1; TCRdb picks TRBD1, but there is no DNA to check that call. Germline V gene lookup returns CDR1 SGHKS and CDR2 YYEKEE (reference sequence). CDR3 length: 14 amino acids. Here the CDR3 reads CASSRRDSMGEQFF.

The chain is built from TRBV19 and TRBJ2-7; TCRdb outputs TRBD1, but without DNA this stays unchecked. Germline lookup yields CDR1 LNHDA and CDR2 SQIVND (reference sequence). The CDR3 contains 15 residues. Here the CDR3 reads CASSARQSSSYEQYF. The entire variable domain, with the rest obtained from reference TRBV19 and TRBJ2-7, is as follows: DGGITQSPKYLFRKEGQNVTLSCEQNLNHDAMYWYRQDPGQGLRLIYYSQIVNDFQKGDIAEGYSVSREKKESFPLTVTSAQKNPTAFYLCASSARQSSSYEQYFGPGTRLTVT.

The chain joins TRBV27 to TRBJ2-1; TCRdb outputs TRBD1, but without DNA this stays unchecked. Germline V gene lookup returns CDR1 MNHEY and CDR2 SMNVEV (reference sequence). The CDR3 spans 13 residues. This CDR3 is CASSLLTGGEQFF.

This sequence joins TRBV14 and TRBJ2-2; TCRdb's assignment of TRBD1 cannot be checked, as there is no DNA. The CDR3 runs to 17 residues. CDR1 is SGHDN, CDR2 FVKESK, per germline. CDR3: CASSQALGTIHTGELFF.

This chain connects TRBV28 to TRBJ2-6. Germline CDR1 is MDHEN and CDR2 is SYDVKM. This CDR3 has 16 residues. The chain's CDR3 is CASSRTDSSGANVLTF. Supplemented by reference TRBV28 and TRBJ2-6, the full variable domain reads DVKVTQSSRYLVKRTGEKVFLECVQDMDHENMFWYRQDPGLGLRLIYFSYDVKMKEKGDIPEGYSVSREKKERFSLILESASTNQTSMYLCASSRTDSSGANVLTFGAGSRLTVL.

The chain carries TRBV29-1 and TRBJ2-1; the TRBD1 assignment by TCRdb is unverifiable without DNA. CDR3 length: 16 residues. CDR1 SQVTM and CDR2 ANQGSEA come from the germline V gene. The CDR3 here is CSVEDKGFPAGNEQFF.

The chain couples TRBV19 to TRBJ1-6; lacking DNA, the TRBD1 call made by TCRdb goes unchecked. The germline V gene encodes CDR1 LNHDA and CDR2 SQIVND (reference sequence). The CDR3 consists of 14 residues. The CDR3: CASSILGDGSPLHF.

V gene TRBV7-9 combines with J gene TRBJ1-2. CDR3 size: 13 residues. From germline, CDR1 is SEHNR and CDR2 FQNEAQ (reference sequence). CDR3 region: CASSLLENYGYTF.

The gene calls are TRBV6-6 and TRBJ2-5; TCRdb lists TRBD2, though no DNA is available to test this call. CDR3 length: 15 residues. Germline V gene lookup returns CDR1 MNHNY and CDR2 SVGAGI (reference sequence). The CDR3 loop reads CASSYLRTPQETQYF.

This rearrangement joins TRBV4-3 to TRBJ2-4; lacking DNA, the TRBD1 call made by TCRdb goes unchecked. From germline, CDR1 is LGHNA and CDR2 YSLEER. This CDR3 is 16 amino acids long. The CDR3 sequence: CASSHGTGLAKTIQYF.

The chain couples TRBV6-2 or TRBV6-3 to TRBJ2-2; with no DNA, the TCRdb D assignment of TRBD1 cannot be verified. Per the germline V gene, CDR1 is MNHEY and CDR2 is SVGEGT. The CDR3 spans 18 residues. CDR3: CASRTLRVVQEDPGELFF.

The CDR3 is CASSFRQGGYGYTF. The J gene is TRBJ1-2, the V gene TRBV27; the D gene TCRdb calls, TRBD1, cannot be checked with no DNA. The germline V gene has CDR1 MNHEY and CDR2 SMNVEV (reference sequence). There are 14 residues in the CDR3.

This rearrangement joins TRBV2 to TRBJ1-1. Germline CDR1 and CDR2: SNHLY and FYNNEI. The CDR3 totals 13 residues. CDR3 in amino acids: CARSAGGYTEAFF.